Below, 4 T cell receptor beta chains from the same sample are listed, as sequenced in a study of shared clonotypes between healthy human individuals. The data were produced by immunoSEQ multiplex PCR, yet TCRdb's version contains in-frame clones alone and is incomplete. The data show around 430,000 clones, with 75% to 85% seen just once and 13% held by the top ten. The sequenced sample consisted of PBMCs. Receptor source: a woman between 40 and 50 years old in good health. Some clones in this sample may be carry-over from other donors' samples.

The chain carries TRBV2 and TRBJ1-5; 7 bases are shared with TRBD1. The CDR3 has 13 residues. Germline lookup yields CDR1 SNHLY and CDR2 FYNNEI. V gave up 8 bases and J gave up 1 base; unmatched junction bases: 2. CDR3: CASQGESNQPQHF. For the CDR3, the DNA is TGTGCCAGCCAGGGGGAAAGCAATCAGCCCCAGCATTTT.

V usage is TRBV30 and J usage is TRBJ1-1; perhaps TRBD1 as D (5 bases). V was pared by 4 bases and J by 2 bases, with 14 bases between. Germline V gene data show CDR1 as GTSNPN and CDR2 as SVGIG (reference sequence). The length of the CDR3 is 14 residues. CDR3: CAWTPLRGNTEAFF. The DNA for the CDR3 is TGTGCCTGGACCCCCCTAAGGGGCAACACTGAAGCTTTCTTT.

This sequence joins TRBV4-2 and TRBJ1-2; 9 bases are a match to TRBD1. Trimming removed 4 bases from V and 10 bases from J; junction bases left unmatched: 10. This CDR3 is built from 14 residues. Germline CDR1 is LGHNA and CDR2 is YNFKEQ. The DNA of the CDR3 is TGTGCCAGCAGCCCTCGGACAGGGGTAGGCCTCTACACCTTC. Translating it yields CASSPRTGVGLYTF.

The V and J genes are TRBV18 and TRBJ2-7, with D hard to call. This CDR3 comprises 13 residues. The V end lost 0 bases, the J end lost 4 bases, and 7 bases lay between the germline ends. CDR1 is KGHSH, CDR2 LQKENI, per germline. Here the CDR3 DNA reads TGTGCCAGCTCACCACCCGGGCAGTACGAGCAGTACTTC. It is translated as CASSPPGQYEQYF.